One sample yielded the 8 T cell receptor beta chains listed below, sequenced in a study of blood T cell repertoires in COVID-19. Clones were read by immunoSEQ multiplex PCR, and TCRdb kept only the in-frame ones, dropping some. Seen here are about 190,000 clones, 70% to 90% observed once, and the top ten hold around 1.1%. Sequencing used peripheral blood. The receptors here all came from a man aged 25 to 45 with acute or convalescent COVID-19.

V is TRBV2 and J is TRBJ2-7, with D perhaps matching TRBD2 (5 bases). CDR3 length equals 14 residues. Germline V lookup: CDR1 SNHLY, CDR2 FYNNEI. Trimming left V 4 bases short and J 9 bases short, with 19 bases between. The CDR3, as DNA: TGTGCCAGCAGTGGTCGTTTAGGAGGCTATGGGCAGTACTTC. It yields the protein CASSGRLGGYGQYF.

The rearrangement links TRBV2 to TRBJ2-3; weak D call: TRBD2 (6 bases). The CDR3 totals 15 residues. Deletions cut 6 bases from V and 2 bases from J, with 15 bases between. The germline CDR1 and CDR2 sequences are SNHLY and FYNNEI. The CDR3 sequence is CASSRDSPYTDTQYF. CDR3 bases: TGTGCCAGCAGCCGGGACTCACCTTACACAGATACGCAGTATTTT. Full variable domain (remainder filled in from reference TRBV2 and TRBJ2-3): EPEVTQTPSHQVTQMGQEVILRCVPISNHLYFYWYRQILGQKVEFLVSFYNNEISEKSEIFDDQFSVERPDGSNFTLKIRSTKLEDSAMYFCASSRDSPYTDTQYFGPGTRLTVL.

The V and J genes are TRBV10-3 and TRBJ1-5, with D unclear. Trimming shortened V by 0 bases and J by 5 bases, and 5 bases separated the two germline ends. CDR1 and CDR2 from the germline V gene are ENHRY and SYGVKD. The CDR3 extends over 13 amino acids. CDR3 DNA sequence: TGTGCCATCAGTGAGTCGGGAGATCAGCCCCAGCATTTT. It is translated as CAISESGDQPQHF.

V gene TRBV5-6 combines with J gene TRBJ2-1; tentative D call: TRBD1 (6 bases). The V gene lost 2 bases and the J gene lost 9 bases, with 18 bases spanning the gap. Germline V gene sequence: CDR1 SGHDT, CDR2 YYEEEE. This CDR3 contains 15 residues. The CDR3 DNA reads TGTGCCAGCAGCTTCACTGGACTCGCAGGGGTTGAGCAGTTCTTC. Translation: CASSFTGLAGVEQFF.

The chain uses TRBV28 and TRBJ2-7; D might be TRBD1 (5 bases). V lost 5 bases to trimming and J lost 3 bases, with 11 bases between them. The CDR3 extends over 13 amino acids. Germline CDR1 and CDR2: MDHEN and SYDVKM. The CDR3 loop reads CASSQGTLYEQYF. The CDR3 DNA reads as TGTGCCAGCAGTCAGGGTACTCTCTACGAGCAGTACTTC.

This chain joins TRBV6-1 and TRBJ1-5; D may be TRBD1 (5 bases). Trimming shortened V by 0 bases and J by 0 bases, and 9 bases separated the two germline ends. The CDR3 covers 16 residues. Germline-derived CDR1 and CDR2 are MNHNS and SASEGT. The CDR3 protein is CASSEAYRHSNQPQHF. CDR3 sequence (DNA): TGTGCCAGCAGTGAAGCCTACAGGCATAGCAATCAGCCCCAGCATTTT.

This rearrangement joins TRBV2 to TRBJ1-4, with 10 bases aligning to TRBD1. Trimming cost V 6 bases and J 7 bases; bases outside gene matches: 8. The germline gives CDR1 SNHLY, CDR2 FYNNEI. The CDR3 spans 15 residues. In DNA form, the CDR3 reads TGTGCCAGCAGCCCCGACAGGGGGCGAGGTGAAAAACTGTTTTTT. It codes for CASSPDRGRGEKLFF.

The chain combines TRBV7-2 with TRBJ1-1; the D gene is possibly TRBD1 (6 bases). Germline V gene data show CDR1 as SGHTA and CDR2 as FQGNSA. CDR3 length: 13 amino acids. Trimming took off 4 bases at V and 1 base at J, with 7 bases between the two ends. The CDR3 protein is CASSWGQNTEAFF. Written as DNA, the CDR3 is TGTGCCAGCAGCTGGGGGCAGAACACTGAAGCTTTCTTT.